Shown below are 18 T cell receptor beta chains from a single sample sequenced in a study of cytomegalovirus exposure and HLA in healthy donors (dated by TCRdb to the late 2010s). The library was built by means of the immunoSEQ multiplex PCR assay. The multiplex PCR relied on a mix of 60 forward primers for TCR Vbeta segments and 13 reverse primers for TCR Jbeta segments. TCRdb provides this immuneACCESS table in a form limited to in-frame rearrangements. Some clones are lacking; in checked studies, under half of them reflect an unresolved V gene, and why the rest are absent is not known. This sample holds roughly 190,000 clones; roughly 75% were observed only once. The ten largest account for approximately 5% of the sample. Sequencing was carried out using PBMCs. Receptors were obtained from a man aged 25 to 45 in good health and CMV-seropositive.

V and J are TRBV9 and TRBJ2-3; weak D call: TRBD2 (6 bases). Germline lookup yields CDR1 SGDLS and CDR2 YYNGEE. Deletions cut 2 bases from V and 6 bases from J, with 13 bases between. This CDR3 has 14 amino acids. CDR3 coding DNA: TGTGCCAGCAGCGTCACCGGGAGCCGGGATACGCAGTATTTT. Its protein is CASSVTGSRDTQYF.

This clone was seen only a few times. J is TRBJ2-7 and V is TRBV18, with no clear D. Trimming left V 0 bases short and J 4 bases short, with 7 bases between. This CDR3 has 13 residues. CDR1 is KGHSH and CDR2 is LQKENI in the germline V gene. This CDR3 reads CASSPPNGYEQYF. The CDR3 DNA follows: TGTGCCAGCTCACCACCCAACGGTTACGAGCAGTACTTC.

In DNA form, the CDR3 reads TGTGCCAGCAGGAGGGACAGCCAGGGACATGGCTACACCTTC. Translated: CASRRDSQGHGYTF. This chain connects TRBV6-5 to TRBJ1-2; 7 nucleotides align to TRBD1. With V trimmed by 6 bases and J by 6 bases, 10 bases remained unmatched. Germline assignment: CDR1 MNHEY and CDR2 SVGAGI. The CDR3 is 14 residues long.

The chain recombines TRBV6-4 with TRBJ2-1; 8 nucleotides line up with TRBD2. V gave up 6 bases and J gave up 10 bases; unmatched junction bases: 14. The CDR3 loop spans 15 amino acids. Germline values: CDR1 MRHNA, CDR2 SNTAGT. The CDR3: CASSGGGQDSQEQFF. The CDR3 DNA follows: TGTGCCAGCAGCGGGGGGGGCCAAGACTCCCAAGAGCAGTTCTTC.

This chain joins TRBV9 and TRBJ1-4; no clear D. The germline V gene encodes CDR1 SGDLS and CDR2 YYNGEE. This CDR3 region has 14 residues. V was trimmed by 4 bases and J by 7 bases, leaving 14 bases between them. CDR3: CASSISPRGEKLFF. The DNA of the CDR3 is TGTGCCAGCAGCATCTCACCACGAGGTGAAAAACTGTTTTTT.

This clone came up once. V is TRBV29-1 and J is TRBJ2-1; tentatively, D is TRBD2 (6 bases). Between the trimmed V and J ends, which lost 0 bases and 7 bases, there was a span of 10 bases. Germline CDR1 and CDR2: SQVTM and ANQGSEA. CDR3 size: 13 residues. CDR3 residues: CSVEEGLINEQFF. DNA for the CDR3: TGCAGCGTTGAAGAGGGACTTATTAATGAGCAGTTCTTC.

The V call is TRBV5-1, the J call TRBJ2-3; D ambiguous. This CDR3 is 13 amino acids long. Germline CDR1 reads SGHRS; CDR2 reads YFSETQ. Trimming took 0 bases from V and 2 from J, leaving 4 bases between them. CDR3 loop: CASSLGYTDTQYF. The CDR3 nucleotides are TGCGCCAGCAGCTTGGGTTACACAGATACGCAGTATTTT.

The CDR3 protein is CASSKPIDRESQETQYF. DNA for the CDR3: TGTGCCAGCAGCAAACCGATAGACAGGGAATCCCAAGAGACCCAGTACTTC. The genes are TRBV21-1 and TRBJ2-5; whether TRBD1, the table's D call, matches the DNA was not checked. TRBV21-1 has pseudogene status. The CDR3 is made up of 17 amino acids.

J is TRBJ1-1 and V is TRBV5-6, with TRBD1 as a possible D gene (5 bases). V lost 3 bases to trimming and J lost 11 bases, with 14 bases between them. This CDR3 contains 12 residues. The germline V gene encodes CDR1 SGHDT and CDR2 YYEEEE. CDR3 in DNA: TGTGCCAGCAGCTGGGGGGAAGTAGGGGCTTTCTTT. It codes for CASSWGEVGAFF.

The chain combines TRBV6-6 with TRBJ1-4, with TRBD1 matching 9 bases. The V and J ends lost 6 bases and 5 bases, in that order; junction bases with no gene match: 4. CDR1 is MNHNY and CDR2 is SVGAGI in the germline V gene (reference sequence). The CDR3 has 14 amino acids. CDR3 residues: CASRPGTGNEKLFF. CDR3 DNA sequence: TGTGCCAGCAGACCCGGGACAGGGAATGAAAAACTGTTTTTT.

The chain employs TRBV6-6 and TRBJ2-1; the D is unclear. Trimming shortened V by 7 bases and J by 0 bases, and 10 bases separated the two germline ends. The CDR3 sequence is 14 residues long. CDR1 and CDR2 from the germline V gene are MNHNY and SVGAGI (reference sequence). CDR3 nucleotides: TGTGCCAGCAACCCCATCAGCTCCTACAATGAGCAGTTCTTC. Translating gives CASNPISSYNEQFF.

The chain combines TRBV7-2 with TRBJ1-2; 11 bases map to TRBD1. This CDR3 has 14 amino acids. Looked up from germline, CDR1 is SGHTA and CDR2 is FQGNSA. The V gene end was trimmed by 3 bases and the J gene end by 7 bases; junction bases not matched to a gene: 4. The CDR3 loop reads CASSFGQGASGYTF. CDR3 DNA sequence: TGTGCCAGCAGCTTTGGACAGGGGGCTAGTGGCTACACCTTC.

The chain combines TRBV28 with TRBJ2-7; TRBD1 matches 8 bases. The CDR3 is made up of 15 amino acids. From germline, CDR1 is MDHEN and CDR2 SYDVKM. With 4 bases clipped from V and 3 bases from J, the junction kept 8 bases outside the gene matches. The CDR3 reads CASSSVDREGYEQYF. The DNA for the CDR3 is TGTGCCAGCAGTTCTGTGGACAGGGAAGGCTACGAGCAGTACTTC. The entire variable domain, with the rest obtained from reference TRBV28 and TRBJ2-7, is as follows: DVKVTQSSRYLVKRTGEKVFLECVQDMDHENMFWYRQDPGLGLRLIYFSYDVKMKEKGDIPEGYSVSREKKERFSLILESASTNQTSMYLCASSSVDREGYEQYFGPGTRLTVT.

This clone has a single count. The conserved phenylalanine or tryptophan normally closing the CDR3 is absent here, so this likely arose from a read error. It is unclear where the CDR3 begins or ends on the DNA, so no DNA is shown, and the CDR3 is as TCRdb lists it. This sequence joins TRBV6-1 and TRBJ2-7; TRBD1, as called in the table, went unchecked against the DNA. Germline values: CDR1 MNHNS, CDR2 SASEGT. The CDR3 has 13 amino acids, counting both end residues. CDR3 residues: CASSEARDSYTHC.

This clone was seen a handful of times. The chain combines TRBV7-8 with TRBJ1-6; TRBD1 aligns across 11 bases. Germline CDR1 reads SGHVS; CDR2 reads FQNEAQ. This CDR3 is built from 17 residues. V lost 4 bases to trimming and J lost 6 bases; unmatched junction nucleotides: 8. In DNA form, the CDR3 reads TGTGCCAGCAGCTCCTACTCCGGGACAGGGGGTAATTCACCCCTCCACTTT. Translated: CASSSYSGTGGNSPLHF.

The V call is TRBV18, the J call TRBJ1-2; the match to TRBD1 covers 7 bases. V shed 6 bases and J 4 bases; nucleotides not matched to a gene: 11. Per the germline V gene, CDR1 is KGHSH and CDR2 is LQKENI. The length of the CDR3 is 15 residues. CDR3 coding DNA: TGTGCCAGCTCCCAGGGCGTGGGACAGATCTATGGCTACACCTTC. It is translated as CASSQGVGQIYGYTF.

This clone was observed a few times. The chain combines TRBV2 with TRBJ1-2; unclear D gene. CDR3 length equals 11 residues. Germline V lookup: CDR1 SNHLY, CDR2 FYNNEI. The germline V and J ends were trimmed by 6 bases and 6 bases, with 8 bases remaining between them. CDR3 sequence (DNA): TGTGCCAGCAGGGTAGCGGATGGCTACACCTTC. Protein sequence: CASRVADGYTF. Combining the CDR3 with reference TRBV2 and TRBJ1-2 gives the whole variable domain EPEVTQTPSHQVTQMGQEVILRCVPISNHLYFYWYRQILGQKVEFLVSFYNNEISEKSEIFDDQFSVERPDGSNFTLKIRSTKLEDSAMYFCASRVADGYTFGSGTRLTVV.

The chain combines TRBV9 with TRBJ2-5, with TRBD2 matching over 11 bases. The CDR3 totals 17 residues. The J segment lost 5 bases and the V segment lost 0 bases, leaving 9 bases of the junction unmatched. Looked up from germline, CDR1 is SGDLS and CDR2 is YYNGEE. The CDR3 sequence: CASSVGSLAGGWETQYF. Written as DNA, the CDR3 is TGTGCCAGCAGCGTAGGCAGCCTAGCGGGGGGATGGGAGACCCAGTACTTC.